This T cell receptor beta chain stems from a study of early T cells in non-severe SARS-CoV-2 infection. At the level of the study: Chains were not paired, and sequencing was done on bulk RNA from unsorted whole blood.

Attached unique molecular identifiers marked individual cDNA molecules. TCRdb analysed the 5' RACE reads with MiXCR anew, one entry per CDR3 protein. The data contain 48,000 or so distinct CDR3 sequences, under 7.5% of them singletons. This clonotype came up many times. The CDR3 is 11 amino acids. Germline CDR1 is SQVTM and CDR2 is ANQGSEA. The V end was cut by 6 bases, the J end by 4 bases, with 9 bases between. The origin of this receptor is an adult who was a healthcare worker with PCR-confirmed SARS-CoV-2 infection or an uninfected control (not recorded which). This specimen was whole blood, taken at baseline. The chain is built from TRBV29-1 and TRBJ1-1; D gene uncertain. DNA of the CDR3: TGCAGCGTAGTGGAGAGCACTGAAGCTTTCTTT. Translation: CSVVESTEAFF.